This T cell receptor beta chain was recovered during a study of beta chain features in type 1 diabetes. Overall study results and limits: TCRB CDR3 length was moderately but significantly reduced in all four CD4+ subsets of Type 1 diabetes patients.

Investigators reverse transcribed all isolated RNA, so they sequenced expressed TCRB transcripts. The method was immunoSEQ multiplex PCR; TCRdb's version includes in-frame clones alone and lacks a portion of them. The table records hundreds of thousands of clones, under 15% of them present only once. This clone was observed a handful of times. Its antigen is not known. Germline values: CDR1 SQVTM, CDR2 ANQGSEA. With 7 bases clipped from V and 2 bases from J, the junction kept 7 bases outside the gene matches. The CDR3 covers 15 residues. This chain links TRBV29-1 with TRBJ2-3, with 12 bases matching TRBD1. This clonotype originated in a man aged 18 to 29 with type 1 diabetes. Input material: naive CD4+ T cells from blood. CDR3 sequence: CSAHGTGGYTDTQYF. In nucleotides, the CDR3 is TGCAGCGCTCACGGGACAGGGGGCTACACAGATACGCAGTATTTT.